This paragraph covers one TCR beta chain sequence. Only in-frame clones appear in the TCRdb table, and some are missing; sequencing was by immunoSEQ multiplex PCR. The sample shows roughly 150,000 clones, roughly 92% of them seen only once. This specimen belongs to a study of T cell responses to AZD1222 COVID-19 vaccine. The CDR3 loop spans 10 amino acids. V was clipped by 7 bases and J by 5 bases, with 7 bases between them. The germline V gene encodes CDR1 GTSNPN and CDR2 SVGIG (reference sequence). J is TRBJ2-3 and V is TRBV30, with D tentatively TRBD2 (6 bases). The material sequenced was peripheral blood, taken on day 0 of AZD1222 vaccination. This clonotype originated in an adult in good health. The CDR3 DNA sequence: TGTGCCTCGGGGGTAGATACGCAGTATTTT. This gives the protein CASGVDTQYF.